Listed below are T cell receptor beta chains from one sample, sequenced in a study of shared clonotypes between healthy human individuals. Assay used: immunoSEQ multiplex PCR; TCRdb lists only in-frame clones, some missing. This sample has some 680,000 clones, with 73% found just once. Sequenced input: memory CD4+ T cells sorted from blood. These receptors were taken from a woman under 40 in good health. Each CDR3 is given with its conserved first and last residue. D genes are given only for firm matches. Expanded clones are given a class, and other clones once, few, many or no size at all.

j_call | d_call | v_call | clone_size | cdr3_aa | cdr3_nt
TRBJ2-1 | TRBD1 | TRBV5-1 | - | CASSGGQHNEQFF | TGCGCCAGCAGCGGGGGACAGCACAATGAGCAGTTCTTC
TRBJ1-2 | - | TRBV2 | - | CASIRPLGGTWGGYTF | TGTGCCAGCATCCGGCCCCTGGGCGGGACATGGGGTGGCTACACCTTC
TRBJ1-5 | - | TRBV7-2 | - | CASSLGLSSNQPQHF | TGTGCCAGCAGCTTAGGACTGAGTAGCAATCAGCCCCAGCATTTT
TRBJ2-1 | - | TRBV7-2 | - | CASRSTGRGSYNEQFF | TGTGCCAGCAGGTCAACGGGCCGGGGCTCCTACAATGAGCAGTTCTTC
TRBJ1-1 | - | TRBV10-3 | - | CAISESGGDEAFF | TGTGCCATCAGTGAGTCAGGGGGTGATGAAGCTTTCTTT
TRBJ2-1 | TRBD1 | TRBV5-1 | once | CASSAGTGGYNEQFF | TGCGCCAGCAGCGCCGGGACAGGGGGCTATAATGAGCAGTTCTTC
TRBJ1-3 | - | TRBV30 | few | CAWRHSGNTIYF | TGTGCCTGGAGGCACTCTGGAAACACCATATATTTT
TRBJ2-4 | TRBD2 | TRBV7-6 | - | CASSSGLAGAQNIQYF | TGTGCCAGCAGCTCTGGACTAGCGGGAGCCCAAAACATTCAGTACTTC
TRBJ1-4 | - | TRBV14 | - | CASSQEAPGVANEKLFF | TGTGCCAGCAGCCAAGAGGCGCCGGGTGTAGCTAATGAAAAACTGTTTTTT
TRBJ2-1 | TRBD2 | TRBV27 | - | CASSFLSGGRNNEQFF | TGTGCCAGCAGTTTCCTCTCGGGCGGGAGGAACAATGAGCAGTTCTTC
TRBJ2-2 | - | TRBV27 | - | CASRGTFATGELFF | TGTGCCAGCAGAGGGACCTTCGCCACCGGGGAGCTGTTTTTT
TRBJ1-3 | TRBD1 | TRBV18 | - | CASSPQGAGNTIYF | TGTGCCAGCTCACCGCAGGGGGCTGGAAACACCATATATTTT
TRBJ2-1 | TRBD2 | TRBV25-1 | - | CATDGGDSYNEQFF | TGTGCCACCGATGGGGGGGATTCCTACAATGAGCAGTTCTTC
TRBJ2-7 | TRBD2 | TRBV27 | - | CASSVGLAAASYEQYF | TGTGCCAGCAGTGTGGGACTAGCGGCCGCCTCCTACGAGCAGTACTTC
TRBJ2-1 | TRBD1 | TRBV6-1 | - | CASSVPRDRGLNEQFF | TGTGCCAGCAGTGTACCCCGGGACAGGGGGCTGAATGAGCAGTTCTTC
TRBJ2-6 | - | TRBV19 | few | CASRVGSRSGANVLTF | TGTGCCAGTAGGGTGGGATCAAGGTCTGGGGCCAACGTCCTGACTTTC
TRBJ1-1 | - | TRBV20-1 | - | CSARDRLDFF | TGCAGTGCTCGAGACAGGTTGGATTTCTTT
TRBJ2-7 | - | TRBV5-6 | once | CASSLFATGNSEQYF | TGTGCCAGCAGCTTGTTCGCAACCGGGAACTCCGAGCAGTACTTC